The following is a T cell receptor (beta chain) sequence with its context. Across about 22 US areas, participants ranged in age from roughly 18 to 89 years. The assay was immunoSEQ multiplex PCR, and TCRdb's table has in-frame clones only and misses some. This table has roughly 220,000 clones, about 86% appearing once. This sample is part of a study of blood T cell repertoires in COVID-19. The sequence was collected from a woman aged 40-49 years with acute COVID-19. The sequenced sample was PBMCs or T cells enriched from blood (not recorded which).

CDR3 in DNA: TGTGCCAGCAGCTTAGGCCTTACCGTCGGAGAGACCCAGTACTTC. The encoded protein is CASSLGLTVGETQYF. This sequence joins TRBV13 and TRBJ2-5; D is unresolved. Per germline, CDR1 PRHDT and CDR2 FYEKMQ (reference sequence). Trimming removed 0 bases from V and 4 bases from J, with 12 bases in between. The length of the CDR3 is 15 residues. Full variable domain (missing parts from reference TRBV13 and TRBJ2-5): AAGVIQSPRHLIKEKRETATLKCYPIPRHDTVYWYQQGPGQDPQFLISFYEKMQSDKGSIPDRFSAQQFSDYHSELNMSSLELGDSALYFCASSLGLTVGETQYFGPGTRLLVL.